Included here is one T cell receptor (beta chain) sequence, with context. The antigen is not known. The authors used template switching to add a universal primer site and gave cDNA unique molecular identifiers. TCRdb processed the 5' RACE reads anew with MiXCR; each CDR3 protein has one entry. In the table there are 1.5 million to 2 million distinct CDR3 sequences, less than 35% of which are singletons. This record comes from a study of identical twins. Findings and limits, study-wide: For out-of-frame beta sequences, excess twin sharing was weaker.

Trimming at V came to 3 bases and at J to 7 bases, leaving 3 bases not matched to a gene. The length of the CDR3 is 14 residues. Per the germline V gene, CDR1 is MDHEN and CDR2 is SYDVKM. The sample consisted of cord blood. The gene calls are TRBV28 and TRBJ1-4, with TRBD1 matching 9 bases. This TCR was sampled from a newborn girl in good health. The CDR3 sequence: CASSFLQGAEKLFF. CDR3 nucleotide sequence: TGTGCCAGCAGTTTCTTACAGGGGGCTGAAAAACTGTTTTTT.